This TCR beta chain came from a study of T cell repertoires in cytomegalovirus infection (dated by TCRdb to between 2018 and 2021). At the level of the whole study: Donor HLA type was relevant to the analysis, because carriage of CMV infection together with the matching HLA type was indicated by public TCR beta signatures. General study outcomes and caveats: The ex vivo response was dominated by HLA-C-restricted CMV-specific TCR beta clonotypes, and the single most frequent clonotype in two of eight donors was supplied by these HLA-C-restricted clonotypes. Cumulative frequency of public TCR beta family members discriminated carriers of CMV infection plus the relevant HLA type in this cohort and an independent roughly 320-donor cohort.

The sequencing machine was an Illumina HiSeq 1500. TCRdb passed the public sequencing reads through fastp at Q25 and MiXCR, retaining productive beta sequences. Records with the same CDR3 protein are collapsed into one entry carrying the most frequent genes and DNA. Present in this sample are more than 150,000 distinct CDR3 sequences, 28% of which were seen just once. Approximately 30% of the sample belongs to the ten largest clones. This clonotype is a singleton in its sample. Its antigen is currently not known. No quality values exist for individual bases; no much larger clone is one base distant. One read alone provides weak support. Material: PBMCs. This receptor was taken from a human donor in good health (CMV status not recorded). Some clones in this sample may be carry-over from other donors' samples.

The bases read TGTGCCAGCAGCATCGGACAGGGCACAGATACGCAGTATTTT. Its translation reads: CASSIGQGTDTQYF. Rearrangement joined TRBV11-2 to TRBJ2-3, with 7 bases aligning to TRBD1. As encoded in the germline V gene, CDR1 is SGHAT while CDR2 is FQNNGV. V lost 5 bases and J lost 1 base, and the count of bases not matched to a germline gene is 3. CDR3 length: 14 amino acids, cysteine to phenylalanine. The entry retains the CDR3 DNA only, 42 bases that are in frame from base 1.